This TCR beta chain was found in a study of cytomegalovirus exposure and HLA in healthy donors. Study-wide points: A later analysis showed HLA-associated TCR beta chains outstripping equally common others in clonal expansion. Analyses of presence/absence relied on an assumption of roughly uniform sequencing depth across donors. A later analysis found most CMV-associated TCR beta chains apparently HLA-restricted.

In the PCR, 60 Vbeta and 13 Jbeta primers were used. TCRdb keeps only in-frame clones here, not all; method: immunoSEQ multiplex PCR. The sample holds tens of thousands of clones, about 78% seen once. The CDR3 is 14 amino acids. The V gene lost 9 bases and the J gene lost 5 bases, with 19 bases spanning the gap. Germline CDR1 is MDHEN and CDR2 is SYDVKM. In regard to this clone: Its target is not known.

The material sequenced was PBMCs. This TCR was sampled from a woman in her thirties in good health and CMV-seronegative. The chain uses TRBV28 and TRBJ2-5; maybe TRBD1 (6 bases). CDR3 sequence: CASHNTGQRETQYF. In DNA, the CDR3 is TGTGCCAGTCACAATACAGGGCAGCGGGAGACCCAGTACTTC.